Below, 9 T cell receptor beta chains from the same sample are listed, as sequenced in a study of early T cells in non-severe SARS-CoV-2 infection. TCRdb reprocessed the 5' RACE reads via MiXCR and lists one record per CDR3 protein. The data show 95,000 to 100,000 distinct CDR3 sequences, with roughly 9.6% seen just once and about 5% held by the top ten. The material sequenced was whole blood. The receptors come from an adult who was a healthcare worker with PCR-confirmed SARS-CoV-2 infection or an uninfected control (not recorded which).

This clonotype has ten or more counts. This chain joins TRBV19 and TRBJ2-3; 14 bases are a match to TRBD2. This CDR3 has 20 residues. The V gene's germline CDR1 is LNHDA and CDR2 SQIVND (reference sequence). Trimming removed 5 bases from V and 6 bases from J; junction bases left unmatched: 19. As DNA, the CDR3 is TGTGCCAGTAGTCCCCCTCCGGGACTAGCGGGGGCCATCGACTGGGATACGCAGTATTTT. Translating gives CASSPPPGLAGAIDWDTQYF.

The V and J genes are TRBV29-1 and TRBJ1-2, with D uncertain. Trimming cost V 4 bases and J 6 bases, with 12 bases left between them. Germline lookup yields CDR1 SQVTM and CDR2 ANQGSEA. The CDR3 length is 12 residues. The CDR3: CSVVDMQDGYTF. The DNA of the CDR3 is TGCAGCGTTGTTGATATGCAGGATGGCTACACCTTC. The full variable domain, its missing parts supplied by reference TRBV29-1 and TRBJ1-2, is SAVISQKPSRDICQRGTSLTIQCQVDSQVTMMFWYRQQPGQSLTLIATANQGSEATYESGFVIDKFPISRPNLTFSTLTVSNMSPEDSSIYLCSVVDMQDGYTFGSGTRLTVV.

V and J are TRBV7-2 and TRBJ2-5, with TRBD2 matching 9 bases. The CDR3 is 16 amino acids. V lost 4 bases, J lost 5 bases, and 11 bases stayed unmatched. Per the germline V gene, CDR1 is SGHTA and CDR2 is FQGNSA. CDR3 bases: TGTGCCAGCAGCTCACGCAGTAGCGGGAGTTTGGAGACCCAGTACTTC. Translating it yields CASSSRSSGSLETQYF. Together with reference TRBV7-2 and TRBJ2-5, the CDR3 gives the full variable domain: GAGVSQSPSNKVTEKGKDVELRCDPISGHTALYWYRQSLGQGLEFLIYFQGNSAPDKSGLPSDRFSAERTGGSVSTLTIQRTQQEDSAVYLCASSSRSSGSLETQYFGPGTRLLVL.

Only a few counts were recorded for this clonotype. The chain recombines TRBV3-1 with TRBJ2-2; possibly TRBD1 for D (6 bases). Per the germline V gene, CDR1 is LGHDT and CDR2 is YNNKEL (reference sequence). V lost 4 bases, J lost 1 base, and 13 bases lay in between. This CDR3 spans 16 amino acids. CDR3 DNA sequence: TGTGCCAGCAGCCGTGCCGGGACATTGAACACCGGGGAGCTGTTTTTT. It translates to CASSRAGTLNTGELFF.

This clonotype was seen a handful of times. The gene calls are TRBV7-3 and TRBJ2-6; D is perhaps TRBD1 or TRBD2 (5 bases each). V gave up 0 bases and J gave up 0 bases, with 15 bases separating them. CDR3 length equals 19 residues. Germline CDR1 and CDR2: SGHTA and FQGTGA. CDR3 region: CASSLTFRDGYSGANVLTF. DNA for the CDR3: TGTGCCAGCAGCTTAACGTTTCGGGACGGATACTCTGGGGCCAACGTCCTGACTTTC.

In DNA, the CDR3 is TGTGCCAGCAGAGCCACAGGGAGCTCTGGAAACACCATATATTTT. Translated, it gives CASRATGSSGNTIYF. This chain connects TRBV28 to TRBJ1-3, with D possibly TRBD1 on 6 matching bases. The CDR3 contains 15 residues. V lost 6 bases and J 0 bases, leaving 12 bases between the germline ends. Germline values: CDR1 MDHEN, CDR2 SYDVKM.

This clonotype was observed many times. The rearrangement uses TRBV28 and TRBJ1-3; no clear D. The CDR3 is made up of 16 amino acids. V was clipped by 5 bases and J by 1 base, with 15 bases between them. The germline CDR1 and CDR2 sequences are MDHEN and SYDVKM. The CDR3: CASSASVPLSGNTIYF. In DNA, the CDR3 is TGTGCCAGCAGTGCCTCCGTCCCCTTATCTGGAAACACCATATATTTT. The whole variable domain, filled in from reference TRBV28 and TRBJ1-3, reads DVKVTQSSRYLVKRTGEKVFLECVQDMDHENMFWYRQDPGLGLRLIYFSYDVKMKEKGDIPEGYSVSREKKERFSLILESASTNQTSMYLCASSASVPLSGNTIYFGEGSWLTVV.

This clonotype was recorded many times. The chain is built from TRBV19 and TRBJ1-5; possible D gene TRBD1, 5 bases. The CDR3 has 16 residues. The V and J ends lost 4 bases and 5 bases respectively, with 18 bases between them. Germline CDR1 reads LNHDA; CDR2 reads SQIVND (reference sequence). For the CDR3, the DNA is TGTGCCAGTAGTAACATAGGACTGGGGGACTATCAGCCCCAGCATTTT. It codes for CASSNIGLGDYQPQHF. Full variable domain (remainder filled in from reference TRBV19 and TRBJ1-5): DGGITQSPKYLFRKEGQNVTLSCEQNLNHDAMYWYRQDPGQGLRLIYYSQIVNDFQKGDIAEGYSVSREKKESFPLTVTSAQKNPTAFYLCASSNIGLGDYQPQHFGDGTRLSIL.

This rearrangement joins TRBV7-9 to TRBJ1-1; D perhaps matches TRBD1 (5 bases). Germline CDR1 and CDR2: SEHNR and FQNEAQ (reference sequence). The germline V and J ends were trimmed by 10 bases and 3 bases, with 15 bases remaining between them. The CDR3 loop spans 13 amino acids. The CDR3 DNA is TGTGCCATCCCGGATGGGGGGGACACTGAAGCTTTCTTT. Translation: CAIPDGGDTEAFF.